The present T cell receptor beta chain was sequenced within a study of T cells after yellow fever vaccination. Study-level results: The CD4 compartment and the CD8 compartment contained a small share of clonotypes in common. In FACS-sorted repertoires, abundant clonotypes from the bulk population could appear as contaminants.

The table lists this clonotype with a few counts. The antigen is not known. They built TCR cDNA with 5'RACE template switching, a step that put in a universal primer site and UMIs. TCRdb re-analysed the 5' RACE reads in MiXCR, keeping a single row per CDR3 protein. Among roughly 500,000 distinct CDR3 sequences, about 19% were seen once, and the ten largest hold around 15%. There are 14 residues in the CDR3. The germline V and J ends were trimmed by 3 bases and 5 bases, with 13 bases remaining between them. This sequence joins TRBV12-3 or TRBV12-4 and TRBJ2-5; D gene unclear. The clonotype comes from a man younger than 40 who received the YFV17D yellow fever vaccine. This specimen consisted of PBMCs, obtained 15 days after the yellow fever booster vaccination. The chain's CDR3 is CASSLGSVLETQYF. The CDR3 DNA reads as TGTGCCAGCAGTTTGGGTAGTGTCTTGGAGACCCAGTACTTC.